The rows below give T cell receptor beta chains drawn from one sample of a study of radiation and T cells in renal cell carcinoma. TCRdb's copy holds only in-frame clones and misses some; the assay was immunoSEQ multiplex PCR. The profile shows around 46,000 clones, about 83% of them singletons. Sequencing was performed on blood, taken from a patient whose treatment included radiotherapy and nephrectomy. The receptors come from a woman in her 70s with renal cell carcinoma. Both conserved end residues are part of each CDR3. D genes are given only for firm matches. Expanded clones get a size class; other rows say once, few or many, or leave the size out.

d_call: TRBD2; clone_size: NA; j_call: TRBJ2-1; v_call: TRBV9; cdr3_nt: TGTGCCAGCAGCGACATACTAGCGGGCCCTAATAATGAGCAGTTCTTC; cdr3_aa: CASSDILAGPNNEQFF
d_call: TRBD2; clone_size: NA; j_call: TRBJ2-3; v_call: TRBV2; cdr3_nt: TGTGCCAGCAGCCCAGGCGGACTAGCGGGAGATACGCAGTATTTT; cdr3_aa: CASSPGGLAGDTQYF
d_call: NA; clone_size: NA; j_call: TRBJ1-1; v_call: TRBV7-9; cdr3_nt: TGTGCCAGCAGCTATGACCCCCAGGTACTTGAAGCTTTCTTT; cdr3_aa: CASSYDPQVLEAFF
d_call: NA; clone_size: NA; j_call: TRBJ2-1; v_call: TRBV19; cdr3_nt: TGTGCCAGTAGTATGGGGCAAAACTACAATGAGCAGTTCTTC; cdr3_aa: CASSMGQNYNEQFF
d_call: TRBD1; clone_size: few; j_call: TRBJ2-3; v_call: TRBV6-1; cdr3_nt: TGTGCCAGCACCGAGGGGACAGGGGGCACAGATACGCAGTATTTT; cdr3_aa: CASTEGTGGTDTQYF
d_call: NA; clone_size: NA; j_call: TRBJ1-2; v_call: TRBV6-6; cdr3_nt: TGTGCCAGCAGTTACACAGGCTCCTATGGCTACACCTTC; cdr3_aa: CASSYTGSYGYTF
d_call: TRBD2; clone_size: NA; j_call: TRBJ2-7; v_call: TRBV7-9; cdr3_nt: TGTGCCAGCAGCTTAGTTCCAGCGGGAGGGCCGGGGGAGCAGTACTTC; cdr3_aa: CASSLVPAGGPGEQYF
d_call: NA; clone_size: NA; j_call: TRBJ1-2; v_call: TRBV30; cdr3_nt: TGTGCCTGGAGAGGGGTACAGGGACACTATGGCTACACCTTC; cdr3_aa: CAWRGVQGHYGYTF
d_call: NA; clone_size: NA; j_call: TRBJ2-7; v_call: TRBV5-6; cdr3_nt: TGTGCCAGCGGCCGGGGCGAGCAGTACTTC; cdr3_aa: CASGRGEQYF
d_call: NA; clone_size: NA; j_call: TRBJ1-4; v_call: TRBV7-9; cdr3_nt: TGTGCCAGCAGCTTAGGAAGGAGCGTTGCAACTAATGAAAAACTGTTTTTT; cdr3_aa: CASSLGRSVATNEKLFF
d_call: TRBD1; clone_size: NA; j_call: TRBJ1-1; v_call: TRBV7-2; cdr3_nt: TGTGCCAGCAGCTTGGGCACAGGGGTGAACACTGAAGCTTTCTTT; cdr3_aa: CASSLGTGVNTEAFF
d_call: TRBD1; clone_size: NA; j_call: TRBJ2-7; v_call: TRBV5-6; cdr3_nt: TGTGCCAGCAGCCGACCTGACAGGGACTCCTACGAGCAGTACTTC; cdr3_aa: CASSRPDRDSYEQYF
d_call: TRBD1; clone_size: NA; j_call: TRBJ1-5; v_call: TRBV13; cdr3_nt: TGTGCCAGCAGCCGGACAGGGGGCCGGGGCAATCAGCCCCAGCATTTT; cdr3_aa: CASSRTGGRGNQPQHF
d_call: NA; clone_size: few; j_call: TRBJ2-1; v_call: TRBV10-3; cdr3_nt: TGTGCCATCAGTGAGTCGGAAGGCGGGACCTCCTACAATGAGCAGTTCTTC; cdr3_aa: CAISESEGGTSYNEQFF
d_call: TRBD2; clone_size: NA; j_call: TRBJ2-3; v_call: TRBV10-2; cdr3_nt: TGCGCCAGCAGTCCCATCGGGACTAGCGGGGGGAATTCCACAGATACGCAGTATTTT; cdr3_aa: CASSPIGTSGGNSTDTQYF
d_call: NA; clone_size: NA; j_call: TRBJ1-1; v_call: TRBV4-2; cdr3_nt: TGTGCCAGCAGCCCACCCCACAGGGAAGACACTGAAGCTTTCTTT; cdr3_aa: CASSPPHREDTEAFF
d_call: TRBD2; clone_size: NA; j_call: TRBJ2-1; v_call: TRBV5-4; cdr3_nt: TGTGCCAGCAGCTTGGTTAGAGCGGGGAAGACGTACAATGAGCAGTTCTTC; cdr3_aa: CASSLVRAGKTYNEQFF
d_call: TRBD2; clone_size: NA; j_call: TRBJ2-3; v_call: TRBV5-1; cdr3_nt: TGCGCCAGCAGCCCAGCGGGAGGGAGCGCAGATACGCAGTATTTT; cdr3_aa: CASSPAGGSADTQYF
d_call: NA; clone_size: NA; j_call: TRBJ2-7; v_call: TRBV18; cdr3_nt: TGTGCCAGCTCGTATTCGACAGGAGCCTACGAGCAGTACTTC; cdr3_aa: CASSYSTGAYEQYF
d_call: NA; clone_size: NA; j_call: TRBJ2-1; v_call: TRBV7-2; cdr3_nt: TGTGCCAGCAGCTTAGCAGCTCCTAGGACCTCCTACAATGAGCAGTTCTTC; cdr3_aa: CASSLAAPRTSYNEQFF
d_call: TRBD1; clone_size: NA; j_call: TRBJ2-3; v_call: TRBV10-1; cdr3_nt: TGCGCCAGCAGCACAGGGGTGAAAGATACGCAGTATTTT; cdr3_aa: CASSTGVKDTQYF
d_call: TRBD1; clone_size: NA; j_call: TRBJ1-6; v_call: TRBV9; cdr3_nt: TGTGCCAGCAGCGCGAGACAGGGGTACAATTCACCCCTCCACTTT; cdr3_aa: CASSARQGYNSPLHF
d_call: TRBD1; clone_size: NA; j_call: TRBJ1-5; v_call: TRBV19; cdr3_nt: TGTGCCAGTAGTATGAATACAGGGGGAAGGGATGGCAATCAGCCCCAGCATTTT; cdr3_aa: CASSMNTGGRDGNQPQHF
d_call: NA; clone_size: NA; j_call: TRBJ2-5; v_call: TRBV7-2; cdr3_nt: TGTGCCAGCAGTCGGGACTTGGAGACCCAGTACTTC; cdr3_aa: CASSRDLETQYF
d_call: NA; clone_size: NA; j_call: TRBJ1-3; v_call: TRBV13; cdr3_nt: TGTGCCAGCAGCTTGGGGGGGAACACCATATATTTT; cdr3_aa: CASSLGGNTIYF
d_call: NA; clone_size: NA; j_call: TRBJ1-2; v_call: TRBV10-2; cdr3_nt: TGCGCCAGCAGTGATCTACGGGGTCGGCAGGGAGTTAGTGGCTACACCTTC; cdr3_aa: CASSDLRGRQGVSGYTF
d_call: NA; clone_size: NA; j_call: TRBJ1-5; v_call: TRBV10-1; cdr3_nt: TGCGCCAGCAGTTCTCGTCCCGGGACAAGACCCATTCTATATAGCAATCAGCCCCAGCATTTT; cdr3_aa: CASSSRPGTRPILYSNQPQHF
d_call: NA; clone_size: NA; j_call: TRBJ2-3; v_call: TRBV10-1; cdr3_nt: TGCGCCAGCAGTGAAACTCGGACCGAGAGGCAGTATTTT; cdr3_aa: CASSETRTERQYF
d_call: TRBD1; clone_size: NA; j_call: TRBJ1-6; v_call: TRBV5-1; cdr3_nt: TGCGCCAGCAGCCTGACAGGGGGCGATTCACCCCTCCACTTT; cdr3_aa: CASSLTGGDSPLHF
d_call: TRBD2; clone_size: once; j_call: TRBJ2-1; v_call: TRBV2; cdr3_nt: TGTGCCAGCAGCCGACTAGCCTCCTACAATGAGCAGTTCTTC; cdr3_aa: CASSRLASYNEQFF
d_call: NA; clone_size: once; j_call: TRBJ2-1; v_call: TRBV11-3; cdr3_nt: TGTGCCAGCAGCTTAGGGCGGGGGCACGGGAATGAGCAGTTCTTC; cdr3_aa: CASSLGRGHGNEQFF
d_call: NA; clone_size: NA; j_call: TRBJ2-5; v_call: TRBV5-1; cdr3_nt: TGCGCCAGCAGCTTGGAGTCTCCTCGCGAGACCCAGTACTTC; cdr3_aa: CASSLESPRETQYF